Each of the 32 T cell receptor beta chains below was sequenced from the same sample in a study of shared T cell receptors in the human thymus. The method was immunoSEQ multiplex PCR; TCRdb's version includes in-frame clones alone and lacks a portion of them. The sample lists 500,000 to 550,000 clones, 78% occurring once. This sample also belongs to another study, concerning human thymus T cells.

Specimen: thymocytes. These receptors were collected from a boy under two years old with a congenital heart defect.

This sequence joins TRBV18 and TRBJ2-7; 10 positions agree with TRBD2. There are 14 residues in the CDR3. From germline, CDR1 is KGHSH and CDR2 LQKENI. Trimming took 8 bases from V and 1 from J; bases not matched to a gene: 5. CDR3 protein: CASGGLAPSYEQYF. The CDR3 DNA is TGTGCCAGCGGGGGACTAGCGCCTTCCTACGAGCAGTACTTC.

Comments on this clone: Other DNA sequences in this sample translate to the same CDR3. CDR3 sequence reads: CASSPGTGGYEQYF. The CDR3 DNA follows: TGTGCCAGCTCACCCGGGACAGGGGGCTACGAGCAGTACTTC. The chain links TRBV18 to TRBJ2-7, with 11 bases that match TRBD1. V lost 3 bases to trimming and J lost 3 bases; unmatched junction nucleotides: 1. Germline V lookup: CDR1 KGHSH, CDR2 LQKENI. The CDR3 totals 14 residues.

The CDR3 DNA reads TGTGCCAGCAGTTTAGTTGGATCCAGGGCAGATACGCAGTATTTT. Its protein is CASSLVGSRADTQYF. The chain is built from TRBV27 and TRBJ2-3, with D possibly TRBD1 on 5 matching bases. V was clipped by 2 bases and J by 4 bases, with 13 bases between them. The CDR3 sequence is 15 residues long. Looked up from germline, CDR1 is MNHEY and CDR2 is SMNVEV (reference sequence).

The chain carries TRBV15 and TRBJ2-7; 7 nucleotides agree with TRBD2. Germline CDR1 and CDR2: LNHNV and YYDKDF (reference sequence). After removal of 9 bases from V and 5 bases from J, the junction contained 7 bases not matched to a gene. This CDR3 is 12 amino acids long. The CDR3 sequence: CATGEGSDEQYF. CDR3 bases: TGTGCCACAGGGGAGGGTAGCGACGAGCAGTACTTC.

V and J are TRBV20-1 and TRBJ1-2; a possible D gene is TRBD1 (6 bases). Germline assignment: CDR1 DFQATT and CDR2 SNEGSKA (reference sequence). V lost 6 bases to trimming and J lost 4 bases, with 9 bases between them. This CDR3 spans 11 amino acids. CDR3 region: CSAAGVYGYTF. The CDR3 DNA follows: TGCAGTGCGGCAGGGGTCTATGGCTACACCTTC.

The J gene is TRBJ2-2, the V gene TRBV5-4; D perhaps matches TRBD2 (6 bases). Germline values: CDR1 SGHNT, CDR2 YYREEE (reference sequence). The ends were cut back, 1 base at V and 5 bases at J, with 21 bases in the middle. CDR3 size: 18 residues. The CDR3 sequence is CASSLWIYGGKGTGELFF. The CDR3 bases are TGTGCCAGCAGCTTGTGGATATACGGCGGGAAGGGGACCGGGGAGCTGTTTTTT.

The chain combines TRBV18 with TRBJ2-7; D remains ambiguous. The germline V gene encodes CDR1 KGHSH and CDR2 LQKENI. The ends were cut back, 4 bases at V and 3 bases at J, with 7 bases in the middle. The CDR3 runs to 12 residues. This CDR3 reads CASSLQVYEQYF. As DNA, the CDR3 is TGTGCCAGCTCACTTCAGGTCTACGAGCAGTACTTC.

The CDR3 nucleotides are TGTGCCACCAGCGCGTCCACGGGCCCTGTTGAGCGGGAGCGTTACAATGAGCAGTTCTTC. Translation gives CATSASTGPVERERYNEQFF. The chain employs TRBV15 and TRBJ2-1; the match to TRBD2 covers 8 bases. The V and J ends lost 5 bases and 4 bases, in that order; junction bases with no gene match: 22. The CDR3 extends over 20 amino acids. Per germline, CDR1 LNHNV and CDR2 YYDKDF (reference sequence).

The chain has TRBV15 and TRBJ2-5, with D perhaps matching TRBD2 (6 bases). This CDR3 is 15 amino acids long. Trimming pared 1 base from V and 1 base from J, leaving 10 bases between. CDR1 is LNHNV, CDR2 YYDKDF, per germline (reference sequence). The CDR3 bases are TGTGCCACCAGCAGAGTTCGGGAGCCCCAAGAGACCCAGTACTTC. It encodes CATSRVREPQETQYF.

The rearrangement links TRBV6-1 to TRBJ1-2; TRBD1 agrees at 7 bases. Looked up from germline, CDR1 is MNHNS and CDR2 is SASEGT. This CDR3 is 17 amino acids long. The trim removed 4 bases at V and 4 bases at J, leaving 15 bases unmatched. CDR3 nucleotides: TGTGCCAGCAGTGCAAGACCCCGACAGGGTGGGGTCTATGGCTACACCTTC. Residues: CASSARPRQGGVYGYTF.

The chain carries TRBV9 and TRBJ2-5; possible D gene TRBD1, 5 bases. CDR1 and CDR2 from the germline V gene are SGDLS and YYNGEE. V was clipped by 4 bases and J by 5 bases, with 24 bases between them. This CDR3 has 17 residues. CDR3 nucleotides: TGTGCCAGCAGCCCACACCGTCAGCAGGGCCACGGGGAGACCCAGTACTTC. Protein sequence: CASSPHRQQGHGETQYF.

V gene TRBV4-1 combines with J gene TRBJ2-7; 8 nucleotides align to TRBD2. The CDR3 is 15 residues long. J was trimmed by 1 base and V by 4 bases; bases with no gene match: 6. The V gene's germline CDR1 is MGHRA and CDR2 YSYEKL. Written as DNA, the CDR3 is TGCGCCAGCAGCCTCGGAGAGCGGGGGTCCTACGAGCAGTACTTC. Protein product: CASSLGERGSYEQYF.

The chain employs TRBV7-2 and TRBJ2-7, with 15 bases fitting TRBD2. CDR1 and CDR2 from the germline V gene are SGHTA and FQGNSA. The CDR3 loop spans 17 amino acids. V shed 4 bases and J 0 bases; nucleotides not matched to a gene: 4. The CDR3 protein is CASSSGTSGRRSYEQYF. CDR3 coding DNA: TGTGCCAGCAGCTCCGGGACTAGCGGGAGGCGCTCCTACGAGCAGTACTTC.

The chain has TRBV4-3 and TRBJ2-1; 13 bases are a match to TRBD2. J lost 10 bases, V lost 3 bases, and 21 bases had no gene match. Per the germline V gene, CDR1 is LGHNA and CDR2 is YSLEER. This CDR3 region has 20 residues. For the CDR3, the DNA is TGCGCCAGCAGCCATGATGCCGGGACTAGCGGGGTCTGGAGCGCAGGGGAGCAGTTCTTC. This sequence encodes CASSHDAGTSGVWSAGEQFF.

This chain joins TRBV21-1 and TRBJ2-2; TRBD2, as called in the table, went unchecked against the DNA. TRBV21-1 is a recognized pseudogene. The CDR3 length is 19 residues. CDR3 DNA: TGTGCCAGCAAAAACAGGGGACTAGCGGGAGGGGCGAACACCGGGGAGCTGTTTTTT. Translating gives CASKNRGLAGGANTGELFF.

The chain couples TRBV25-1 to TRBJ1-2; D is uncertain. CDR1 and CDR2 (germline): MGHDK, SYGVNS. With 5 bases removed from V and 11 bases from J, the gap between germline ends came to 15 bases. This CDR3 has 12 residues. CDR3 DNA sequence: TGTGCCAGCAGTCCCTCCGTAGGGAGGTACACCTTC. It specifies CASSPSVGRYTF.

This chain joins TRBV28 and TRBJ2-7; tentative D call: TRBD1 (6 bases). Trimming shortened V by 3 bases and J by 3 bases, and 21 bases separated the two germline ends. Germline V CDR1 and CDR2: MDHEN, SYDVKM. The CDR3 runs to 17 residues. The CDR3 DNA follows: TGTGCCAGCAGTTTCCCCAGGGGCGGGTCCCACTACTACGAGCAGTACTTC. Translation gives CASSFPRGGSHYYEQYF.

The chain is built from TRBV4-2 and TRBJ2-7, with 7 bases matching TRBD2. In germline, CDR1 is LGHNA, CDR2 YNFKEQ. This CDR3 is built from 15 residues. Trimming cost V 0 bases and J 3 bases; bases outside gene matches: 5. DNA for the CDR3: TGTGCCAGCAGCCAAGATAGCAGCGGGGTCTACGAGCAGTACTTC. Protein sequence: CASSQDSSGVYEQYF.

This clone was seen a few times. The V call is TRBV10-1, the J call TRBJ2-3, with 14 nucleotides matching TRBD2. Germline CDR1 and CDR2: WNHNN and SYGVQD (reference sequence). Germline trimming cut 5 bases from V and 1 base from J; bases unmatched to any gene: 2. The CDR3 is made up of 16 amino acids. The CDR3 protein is CASSWGLAGGTDTQYF. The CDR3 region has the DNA TGCGCCAGCAGTTGGGGACTAGCGGGAGGCACAGATACGCAGTATTTT.

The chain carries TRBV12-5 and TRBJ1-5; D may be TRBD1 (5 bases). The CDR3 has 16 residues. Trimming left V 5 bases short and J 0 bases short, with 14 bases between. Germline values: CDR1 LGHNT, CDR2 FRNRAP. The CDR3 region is CASGRGGGDSNQPQHF. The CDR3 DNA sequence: TGTGCTAGTGGTCGGGGGGGAGGGGATAGCAATCAGCCCCAGCATTTT.

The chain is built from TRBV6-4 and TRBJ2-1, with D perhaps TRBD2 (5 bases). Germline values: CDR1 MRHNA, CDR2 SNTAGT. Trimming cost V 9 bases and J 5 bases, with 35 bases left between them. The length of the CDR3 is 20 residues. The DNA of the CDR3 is TGTGCCAGTCGAGGCGGGCTTCTTCCATTAGTCGGGCCAATTAACAATGAGCAGTTCTTC. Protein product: CASRGGLLPLVGPINNEQFF.

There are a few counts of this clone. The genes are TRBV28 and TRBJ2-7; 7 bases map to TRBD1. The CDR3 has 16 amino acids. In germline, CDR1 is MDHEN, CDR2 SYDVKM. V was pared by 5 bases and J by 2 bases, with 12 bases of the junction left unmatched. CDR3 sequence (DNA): TGTGCCAGCAGTGGGGGAGCCGGGACAGTCACCTACGAGCAGTACTTC. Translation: CASSGGAGTVTYEQYF.

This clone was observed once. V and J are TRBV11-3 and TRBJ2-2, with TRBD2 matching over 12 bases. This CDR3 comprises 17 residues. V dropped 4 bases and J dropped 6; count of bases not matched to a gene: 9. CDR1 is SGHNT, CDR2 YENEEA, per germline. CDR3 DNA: TGTGCCAGCAGCTCCTCGACTAGCGGGAGCTCGGCCGGGGAGCTGTTTTTT. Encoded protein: CASSSSTSGSSAGELFF.

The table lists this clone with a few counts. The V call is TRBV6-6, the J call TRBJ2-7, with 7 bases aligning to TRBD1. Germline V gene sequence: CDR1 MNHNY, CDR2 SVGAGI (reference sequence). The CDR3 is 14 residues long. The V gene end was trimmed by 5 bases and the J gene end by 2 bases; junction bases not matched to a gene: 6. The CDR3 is CASSTRDSTYEQYF. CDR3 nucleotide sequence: TGTGCCAGCAGTACCCGGGACAGCACCTACGAGCAGTACTTC.

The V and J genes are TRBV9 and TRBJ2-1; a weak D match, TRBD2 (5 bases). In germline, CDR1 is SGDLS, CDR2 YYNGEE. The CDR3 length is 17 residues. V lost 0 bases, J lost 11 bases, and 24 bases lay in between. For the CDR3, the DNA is TGTGCCAGCAGCGTAGCGGATTTCGTGCCCTCGGGAACAAAGCAGTTCTTC. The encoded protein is CASSVADFVPSGTKQFF.

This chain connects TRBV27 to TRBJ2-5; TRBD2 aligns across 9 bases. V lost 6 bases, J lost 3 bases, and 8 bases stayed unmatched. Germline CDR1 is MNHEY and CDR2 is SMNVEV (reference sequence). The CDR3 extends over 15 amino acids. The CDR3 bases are TGTGCCAGCAGCCTGGCCCGGACTAGCGAAGAGACCCAGTACTTC. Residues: CASSLARTSEETQYF.

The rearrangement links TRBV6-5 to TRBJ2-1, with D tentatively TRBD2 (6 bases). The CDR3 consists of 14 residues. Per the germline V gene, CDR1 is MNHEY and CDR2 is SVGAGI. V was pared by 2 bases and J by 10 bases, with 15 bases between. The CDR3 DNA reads TGTGCCAGCAGTTACGCGGAGTGGAGCGGGGAGCAGTTCTTC. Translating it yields CASSYAEWSGEQFF.

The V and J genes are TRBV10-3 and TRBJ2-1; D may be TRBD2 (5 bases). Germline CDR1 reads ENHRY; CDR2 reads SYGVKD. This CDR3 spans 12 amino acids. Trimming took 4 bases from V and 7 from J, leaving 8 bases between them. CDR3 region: CAISGRENEQFF. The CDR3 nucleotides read TGTGCCATCAGTGGTAGGGAGAATGAGCAGTTCTTC.

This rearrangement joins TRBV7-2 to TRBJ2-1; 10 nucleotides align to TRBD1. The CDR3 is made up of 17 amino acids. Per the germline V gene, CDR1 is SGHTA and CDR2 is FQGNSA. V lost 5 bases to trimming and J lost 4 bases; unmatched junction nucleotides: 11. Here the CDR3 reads CASSLSRDRGTYNEQFF. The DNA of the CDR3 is TGTGCCAGCAGCCTCTCCCGGGACAGGGGTACGTACAATGAGCAGTTCTTC. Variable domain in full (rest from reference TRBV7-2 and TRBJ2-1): GAGVSQSPSNKVTEKGKDVELRCDPISGHTALYWYRQSLGQGLEFLIYFQGNSAPDKSGLPSDRFSAERTGGSVSTLTIQRTQQEDSAVYLCASSLSRDRGTYNEQFFGPGTRLTVL.

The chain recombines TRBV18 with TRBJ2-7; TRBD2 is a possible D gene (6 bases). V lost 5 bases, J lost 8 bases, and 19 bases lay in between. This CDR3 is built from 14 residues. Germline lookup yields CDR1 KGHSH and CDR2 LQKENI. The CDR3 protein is CASSSKPTSSQQYF. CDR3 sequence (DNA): TGTGCCAGCTCATCTAAGCCAACTAGCTCCCAGCAGTACTTC.

The CDR3 protein is CSAKPETQYF. The CDR3 nucleotides are TGCAGTGCCAAGCCAGAGACCCAGTACTTC. The chain couples TRBV20-1 to TRBJ2-5; D gene uncertain. The germline CDR1 and CDR2 sequences are DFQATT and SNEGSKA (reference sequence). V gave up 6 bases and J gave up 4 bases, with 6 bases separating them. This CDR3 comprises 10 residues.

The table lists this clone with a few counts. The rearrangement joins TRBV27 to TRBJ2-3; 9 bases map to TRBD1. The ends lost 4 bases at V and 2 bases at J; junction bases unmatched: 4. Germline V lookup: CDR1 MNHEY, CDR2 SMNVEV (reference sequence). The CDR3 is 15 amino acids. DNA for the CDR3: TGTGCCAGCAGTTCCTGGGACAGGGCCACAGATACGCAGTATTTT. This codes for CASSSWDRATDTQYF.